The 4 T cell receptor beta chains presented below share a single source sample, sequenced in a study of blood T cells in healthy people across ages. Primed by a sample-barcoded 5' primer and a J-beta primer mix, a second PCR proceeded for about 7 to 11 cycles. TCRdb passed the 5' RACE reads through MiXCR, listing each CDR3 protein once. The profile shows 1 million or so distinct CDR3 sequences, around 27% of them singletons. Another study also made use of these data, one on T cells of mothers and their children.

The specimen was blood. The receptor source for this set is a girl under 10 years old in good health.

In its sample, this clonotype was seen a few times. DNA of the CDR3: TGTGCCAGCAGCTCGTGGTACCAAGAGACCCAGTACTTC. Translating it yields CASSSWYQETQYF. This chain connects TRBV11-2 to TRBJ2-5; D gene ambiguous. CDR3 size: 13 residues. Germline V gene sequence: CDR1 SGHAT, CDR2 FQNNGV. Deletions cut 4 bases from V and 0 bases from J, with 6 bases between.

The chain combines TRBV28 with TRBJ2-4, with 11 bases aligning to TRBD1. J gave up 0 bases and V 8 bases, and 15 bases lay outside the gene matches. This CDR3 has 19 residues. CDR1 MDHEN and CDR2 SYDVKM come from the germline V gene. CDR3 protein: CASFPRGQGGYLAKNIQYF. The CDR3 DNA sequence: TGTGCCAGCTTCCCCCGGGGACAGGGGGGATATTTAGCCAAAAACATTCAGTACTTC.

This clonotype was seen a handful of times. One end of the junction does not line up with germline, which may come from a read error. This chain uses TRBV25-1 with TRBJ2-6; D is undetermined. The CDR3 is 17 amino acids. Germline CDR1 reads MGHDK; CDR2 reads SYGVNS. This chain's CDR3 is CANSESWARVGANVLTF. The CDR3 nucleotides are TGTGCCAACAGTGAATCTTGGGCTCGTGTCGGGGCCAACGTCCTGACTTTC.

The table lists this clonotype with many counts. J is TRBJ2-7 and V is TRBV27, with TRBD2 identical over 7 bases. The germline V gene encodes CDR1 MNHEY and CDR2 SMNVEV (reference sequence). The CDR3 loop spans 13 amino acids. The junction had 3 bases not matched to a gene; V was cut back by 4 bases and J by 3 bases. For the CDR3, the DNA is TGTGCCAGCAGTTCCGGGACTAACTACGAGCAGTACTTC. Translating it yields CASSSGTNYEQYF.